The rows below give T cell receptor beta chains drawn from one sample of a study of patients and donors after allogeneic stem cell transplantation. Via MiXCR, TCRdb re-called the RT-PCR reads, giving one row per CDR3 protein. The sample contains about 100,000 distinct CDR3 sequences, around 36% of which appear only once. The sample comprised blood, either unsorted or a sorted T cell fraction (not recorded which). These receptors came from a human donor who was either an allogeneic HSCT recipient or a stem cell or donor lymphocyte infusion donor (not recorded which). It is not recorded whose cells these are; they may come from a transplant donor. The CDR3 runs from the conserved cysteine through the conserved F or W. The D gene is left open where the match is weak. Part of the rows lack a size; the others show once, few, many or a class for expanded clones.

D	size	J	V	DNA	CDR3
.	many	TRBJ1-5	TRBV29-1	TGCAGCGCGTCCGTCGGGGACGGCAGCAATCAGCCCCAGCATTTT	CSASVGDGSNQPQHF
TRBD2	.	TRBJ2-1	TRBV7-2	TGTGCCAGCAGCTTAGGGCCTCTGACTAGCGGTTACAATGAGCAGTTCTTC	CASSLGPLTSGYNEQFF
.	.	TRBJ2-7	TRBV24-1	TGTGCCACGGCAGAGACAGCCTATTACGAGCAGTACTTC	CATAETAYYEQYF
.	.	TRBJ2-2	TRBV12-3/TRBV12-4	TGTGCCAGCATCCCACCAACTAGGGGGGGCGGGGAGCTGTTTTTT	CASIPPTRGGGELFF
.	few	TRBJ2-7	TRBV20-1	TGCAGTGCTAGAGAGGCTTCACCGGGTGGGACTCAAACCCGGCGGGAGCAGTACTTC	CSAREASPGGTQTRREQYF
TRBD1	.	TRBJ1-1	TRBV7-9	TGTGCCAGCAGCCGCCTCCGACAGGGGGACACTGAAGCTTTCTTT	CASSRLRQGDTEAFF
.	few	TRBJ1-6	TRBV27	TGTGCCAGCAGTTCCCGTGAGAATTCACCCCTCCACTTT	CASSSRENSPLHF
TRBD1	few	TRBJ1-6	TRBV4-2	TGTGCCAGCAGCCACAAGGACAGGTCTTATAATTCACCCCTCCACTTT	CASSHKDRSYNSPLHF
.	few	TRBJ2-7	TRBV20-1	TGCAGTGCTAGAGACAGAGACTACGAGCAGTACTTC	CSARDRDYEQYF
.	few	TRBJ1-5	TRBV24-1	TGTGCCACCAAGAGATGCCCCTATAGCAATCAGCCCCAGCATTTT	CATKRCPYSNQPQHF
TRBD1	.	TRBJ1-5	TRBV2	TGTGCCAGCAGCGAGGGGGCTAATCAGCCCCAGCATTTT	CASSEGANQPQHF
.	.	TRBJ2-4	TRBV28	TGTGCCAGCACTTTGATGGGGGCCAAAAACATTCAGTACTTC	CASTLMGAKNIQYF
.	.	TRBJ1-5	TRBV18	TGTGCCAGCTCACCGGGGGCTCATCAGCCCCAGCATTTT	CASSPGAHQPQHF
.	.	TRBJ1-2	TRBV7-2	TGTGCCAGCAGCTTAGACAGGACTCACCTCTATGGCTACACCTTC	CASSLDRTHLYGYTF
.	.	TRBJ2-3	TRBV29-1	TGCAGCGCCAGGTCCAGCGAGTCTAGCACAGATACGCAGTATTTT	CSARSSESSTDTQYF
TRBD1	few	TRBJ2-7	TRBV20-1	TGCAGTGCTTCGAAGGGACAGGGCCCTTCCTACGAGCAGTACTTC	CSASKGQGPSYEQYF
.	many	TRBJ1-2	TRBV7-9	TGTGCCAGCAGCTTAGGATCCTATGGCTACACCTTC	CASSLGSYGYTF
.	.	TRBJ2-5	TRBV28	TGTGCCAGCAGTTTCAGGGGAGCGGAGACCCAGTACTTC	CASSFRGAETQYF
.	.	TRBJ2-1	TRBV28	TGTGCCAGCAGACGAACTGGACGTGAGCAGTTCTTC	CASRRTGREQFF
.	few	TRBJ1-1	TRBV27	TGTGCCAGCAGTTCTCCTTTCAGCACTGAAGCTTTCTTT	CASSSPFSTEAFF
.	.	TRBJ2-7	TRBV6-2/TRBV6-3	TGTGCCAGCACCACTAAGAGGGTCAAAGTTTCCTACGAGCAGTACTTC	CASTTKRVKVSYEQYF
TRBD2	.	TRBJ2-3	TRBV12-3/TRBV12-4	TGTGCCAGCAGCTCTTCTCTAGCGGGAGGGGGAGATACGCAGTATTTT	CASSSSLAGGGDTQYF
.	.	TRBJ1-2	TRBV29-1	TGCAGCGTTGAAAATCCACCTACCCACTATGGCTACACCTTC	CSVENPPTHYGYTF
TRBD1	few	TRBJ2-7	TRBV24-1	TGTGCCACCAGTGATCCGGGACAGGGCTCCTACGAGCAGTACTTC	CATSDPGQGSYEQYF